The 20 T cell receptor beta chains below were found in one sample sequenced in a study of patients and donors after allogeneic stem cell transplantation. TCRdb re-analysed the RT-PCR reads in MiXCR, keeping a single row per CDR3 protein. The data hold fewer than 250,000 distinct CDR3 sequences, with 13% to 15% observed a single time. The sequenced sample was blood, either unsorted or a sorted T cell fraction (not recorded which). These receptors all stem from a human donor who was either an allogeneic HSCT recipient or a stem cell or donor lymphocyte infusion donor (not recorded which). It is not recorded whose cells these are; they may come from a transplant donor.

The chain combines TRBV20-1 with TRBJ1-5; D is ambiguous. V lost 4 bases and J lost 5, with 15 bases in between. CDR1 and CDR2 (germline): DFQATT, SNEGSKA (reference sequence). This CDR3 region has 14 residues. The CDR3 coding sequence is TGCAGTGCTACGGACGAGACTGGGGATCAGCCCCAGCATTTT. Translating gives CSATDETGDQPQHF.

This clonotype occurred many times. This chain uses TRBV29-1 with TRBJ1-1; weak D call: TRBD1 (6 bases). Looked up from germline, CDR1 is SQVTM and CDR2 is ANQGSEA. V lost 6 bases, J lost 2 bases, and 16 bases lay in between. The CDR3 is 14 residues long. The CDR3 region has the DNA TGCAGCGTCAAAAATTTGGGGGCAAACACTGAAGCTTTCTTT. This sequence encodes CSVKNLGANTEAFF.

The chain uses TRBV3-1 and TRBJ1-2, with D tentatively TRBD1 (5 bases). Germline-derived CDR1 and CDR2 are LGHDT and YNNKEL (reference sequence). V gave up 5 bases and J gave up 4 bases, with 20 bases separating them. There are 16 residues in the CDR3. The CDR3 reads CASSGAVSRGSYGYTF. The CDR3 DNA follows: TGTGCCAGCAGCGGGGCTGTCAGTCGGGGAAGCTATGGCTACACCTTC.

A few counts support this clonotype. The chain employs TRBV4-1 and TRBJ2-5, with D possibly matching TRBD2 (6 bases). The V end lost 3 bases, the J end lost 5 bases, and 19 bases lay between the germline ends. Germline V CDR1 and CDR2: MGHRA, YSYEKL. The CDR3 sequence is 16 residues long. CDR3 bases: TGCGCCAGCAGCCATCCCGGGACTCGAAAAGGGGAGACCCAGTACTTC. Translated, it gives CASSHPGTRKGETQYF.

The J gene is TRBJ2-1, the V gene TRBV20-1, with 13 bases lining up with TRBD2. CDR1 is DFQATT, CDR2 SNEGSKA, per germline (reference sequence). V was clipped by 5 bases and J by 12 bases; unmatched bases: 10. The CDR3 sequence is 14 residues long. In DNA form, the CDR3 reads TGCAGTGCTTTACCGGGACTAGCGGGATTGAGGCAGTTCTTC. Translation gives CSALPGLAGLRQFF.

A few counts support this clonotype. Here the CDR3 reads CASSPQGLRYGYTF. As DNA, the CDR3 is TGTGCCAGCTCACCACAGGGGCTCCGCTATGGCTACACCTTC. V and J are TRBV18 and TRBJ1-2; maybe TRBD1 (5 bases). V was trimmed by 1 base and J by 4 bases, leaving 10 bases between them. Germline V gene sequence: CDR1 KGHSH, CDR2 LQKENI. The CDR3 length is 14 residues.

This clonotype has a count of ten or more. This chain links TRBV29-1 with TRBJ2-4; 10 bases match TRBD1. The CDR3 length is 13 residues. CDR1 is SQVTM and CDR2 is ANQGSEA in the germline V gene. J was trimmed by 7 bases and V by 7 bases; bases with no gene match: 7. The CDR3 loop reads CSAIGQGVNIQYF. For the CDR3, the DNA is TGCAGCGCGATAGGACAGGGGGTGAACATTCAGTACTTC.

The sample holds a few counts of this clonotype. V is TRBV5-1 and J is TRBJ1-2; D ambiguous. Per the germline V gene, CDR1 is SGHRS and CDR2 is YFSETQ. The CDR3 is 13 residues long. V was shortened by 6 bases and J by 3 bases, with 12 bases between the two germline ends. This chain's CDR3 is CASTDRLDYGYTF. The CDR3 bases are TGCGCCAGCACCGATAGATTAGACTATGGCTACACCTTC. Together with reference TRBV5-1 and TRBJ1-2, the CDR3 gives the full variable domain: KAGVTQTPRYLIKTRGQQVTLSCSPISGHRSVSWYQQTPGQGLQFLFEYFSETQRNKGNFPGRFSGRQFSNSRSEMNVSTLELGDSALYLCASTDRLDYGYTFGSGTRLTVV.

This clonotype has ten or more counts. The V call is TRBV20-1, the J call TRBJ1-2; D gene ambiguous. Germline CDR1 DFQATT, CDR2 SNEGSKA (reference sequence). This CDR3 has 14 amino acids. Deletions cut 1 base from V and 8 bases from J, with 17 bases between. CDR3 protein: CSARALVGQSGYTF. In DNA, the CDR3 is TGCAGTGCTAGAGCCCTTGTTGGCCAATCGGGCTACACCTTC.

The gene calls are TRBV18 and TRBJ2-4, with D perhaps matching TRBD1 (6 bases). CDR3 length equals 16 residues. CDR1 is KGHSH and CDR2 is LQKENI in the germline V gene. Trimming removed 4 bases at V and 0 bases at J, with 13 bases between. CDR3 DNA: TGTGCCAGCTCACAGACAGGAGCACTAGCCAAAAACATTCAGTACTTC. Translation: CASSQTGALAKNIQYF. Complete variable domain (other parts from reference TRBV18 and TRBJ2-4): NAGVMQNPRHLVRRRGQEARLRCSPMKGHSHVYWYRQLPEEGLKFMVYLQKENIIDESGMPKERFSAEFPKEGPSILRIQQVVRGDSAAYFCASSQTGALAKNIQYFGAGTRLSVL.

This clonotype was counted a few times. The gene calls are TRBV6-1 and TRBJ1-1; 8 nucleotides match TRBD1. The junction had 5 bases not matched to a gene; V was cut back by 6 bases and J by 2 bases. The CDR3 extends over 14 amino acids. In germline, CDR1 is MNHNS, CDR2 SASEGT. CDR3 nucleotide sequence: TGTGCCAGCAGGGTGACAGGGGACAACACTGAAGCTTTCTTT. Translation: CASRVTGDNTEAFF.

The genes are TRBV6-1 and TRBJ2-7; a weak D match, TRBD1 (5 bases). This CDR3 spans 12 amino acids. Germline loops: CDR1 MNHNS, CDR2 SASEGT. V shed 6 bases and J shed 5 bases, with 11 bases lying between them. CDR3 nucleotides: TGTGCCAGCAGGGACAAGGTCAACGAGCAGTACTTC. Amino acids: CASRDKVNEQYF.

CDR3 in DNA: TGCAGTGCTATCTCGGAAGCAGATACGCAGTATTTT. Protein sequence: CSAISEADTQYF. This sequence joins TRBV20-1 and TRBJ2-3; D remains ambiguous. Trimming left V 4 bases short and J 4 bases short, with 9 bases between. Per germline, CDR1 DFQATT and CDR2 SNEGSKA (reference sequence). The CDR3 has 12 residues.

This chain links TRBV6-1 with TRBJ2-3, with 11 nucleotides matching TRBD2. V lost 5 bases to trimming and J lost 1 base; unmatched junction nucleotides: 2. CDR1 and CDR2 from the germline V gene are MNHNS and SASEGT. The CDR3 loop spans 15 amino acids. CDR3 sequence (DNA): TGTGCCAGCAGTATAGCGGGGGGGGGCACAGATACGCAGTATTTT. Protein sequence: CASSIAGGGTDTQYF.

V gene TRBV6-2 or TRBV6-3 combines with J gene TRBJ2-1, with 14 bases aligning to TRBD2. Trimming removed 5 bases from V and 15 bases from J; junction bases left unmatched: 6. This CDR3 is built from 13 residues. Germline assignment: CDR1 MNHEY and CDR2 SVGEGT. The chain's CDR3 is CASSTTGLAGAFF. The CDR3, as DNA: TGTGCCAGCAGTACAACGGGACTAGCGGGGGCGTTCTTC.

The chain uses TRBV7-2 and TRBJ2-5; D could derive from TRBD1 or TRBD2 (6 bases each). There are 15 residues in the CDR3. The V and J ends lost 1 base and 3 bases respectively, with 12 bases between them. Germline CDR1 SGHTA, CDR2 FQGNSA. CDR3 sequence reads: CASSLVGGEKETQYF. The DNA for the CDR3 is TGTGCCAGCAGCTTAGTGGGGGGCGAAAAAGAGACCCAGTACTTC.

J is TRBJ1-2 and V is TRBV29-1; TRBD1 agrees at 7 bases. This CDR3 region has 14 residues. V was pared by 0 bases and J by 4 bases, with 5 bases of the junction left unmatched. Germline lookup yields CDR1 SQVTM and CDR2 ANQGSEA. CDR3 nucleotide sequence: TGCAGCGTTGAAGAGGTCACAGGGGTCTATGGCTACACCTTC. Encoded protein: CSVEEVTGVYGYTF.

This clonotype was found many times. This sequence joins TRBV12-3 or TRBV12-4 and TRBJ1-5, with unresolved D. The ends were cut back, 2 bases at V and 12 bases at J, with 11 bases in the middle. The CDR3 consists of 12 residues. The CDR3 is CASSLKVSYQHF. In DNA, the CDR3 is TGTGCCAGCAGTTTAAAAGTCAGTTACCAGCATTTT.

This clonotype was recorded many times. The chain recombines TRBV18 with TRBJ1-4, with 10 nucleotides matching TRBD1. Losses at the gene ends were 3 bases for V and 10 bases for J; bases not matched to a gene: 5. This CDR3 is 14 amino acids long. CDR1 and CDR2 (germline): KGHSH, LQKENI. The CDR3 region has the DNA TGTGCCAGCTCACCCGGACAGGGGGGAGCAAAACTGTTTTTT. It codes for CASSPGQGGAKLFF.

A few counts support this clonotype. The chain joins TRBV9 to TRBJ2-6, with 8 bases fitting TRBD1. The germline V gene encodes CDR1 SGDLS and CDR2 YYNGEE. This CDR3 has 19 amino acids. V lost 0 bases, J lost 4 bases, and 12 bases stayed unmatched. The DNA for the CDR3 is TGTGCCAGCAGCGTAGTTGGTAGACAGGGGATAACAGGGGCCAACGTCCTGACTTTC. The encoded protein is CASSVVGRQGITGANVLTF.